This T cell receptor (beta chain) was profiled in a study of blood T cells in healthy people across ages. About the research overall: Template switching retrieved approximately one barcoded beta molecule for each two T cells.

Every donor contributed 7.5 to 10 milliliters of peripheral blood by blood draw. Primed by a sample-barcoded 5' primer and a J-beta primer mix, a second PCR proceeded for about 6 to 11 cycles. The template-switch adaptor was a 5' adaptor with 12 random nucleotides. It tagged each cDNA molecule. TCRdb re-analysed the 5' RACE reads in MiXCR, keeping a single row per CDR3 protein. The table has more than 800,000 distinct CDR3 sequences, more than 40% seen once. This clonotype occurred a few times. The CDR3 contains 14 residues. Germline lookup yields CDR1 DFQATT and CDR2 SNEGSKA (reference sequence). Trimming pared 4 bases from V and 8 bases from J, leaving 20 bases between.

Sequencing used blood. The receptor was isolated from a woman aged 60-75 years in good health. The V call is TRBV20-1, the J call TRBJ1-1, with D possibly TRBD1 on 6 matching bases. The CDR3 here is CSATAPQGGGEAFF. As DNA, the CDR3 is TGCAGTGCTACTGCTCCACAGGGAGGGGGGGAAGCTTTCTTT.